A selection of T cell receptor beta chains follows, all from one sample in a study of T cell changes during pregnancy in multiple sclerosis. TCRdb keeps only in-frame clones here, not all; method: immunoSEQ multiplex PCR. The repertoire holds tens of thousands of clones, with roughly 87% as singletons. Source: CD4+ T cells from peripheral blood mononuclear cells, taken in the first trimester of pregnancy. Receptors were obtained from a female donor with multiple sclerosis, enrolled in a pregnancy study. Each CDR3 is given with its conserved first and last residue. D genes are given only for firm matches. Size is stated for part of the rows, as once, few or many counts, or as a class when the clone is expanded.

NA	TRBV13	TRBD2	TRBJ2-3	TGTGCCAGCAGCTTAGGACCGGGAGCGGGATCGAGAGATACGCAGTATTTT	CASSLGPGAGSRDTQYF
few	TRBV19	NA	TRBJ2-2	TGTGCCAGTAGTACCCCCCTCCCGGGAGCAACAGCCCGAAACACCGGGGAGCTGTTTTTT	CASSTPLPGATARNTGELFF
few	TRBV6-1	NA	TRBJ2-3	TGTGCCAGCAGTGAAAATCTGCTGACATGGCGACTAGACCCCACAGATACGCAGTATTTT	CASSENLLTWRLDPTDTQYF
NA	TRBV5-1	TRBD2	TRBJ2-5	TGCGCCAGCACTGATTTAAGCGGGAGATCACCAGAGACCCAGTACTTC	CASTDLSGRSPETQYF
NA	TRBV6-6	NA	TRBJ2-7	TGTGCCAGCAGTTACTGGGGGCAGGACAGCTACGAGCAGTACTTC	CASSYWGQDSYEQYF
NA	TRBV5-1	TRBD1	TRBJ2-3	TGCGCCAGTCAGACAGGGACGACCCCAGGTACGCAGTATTTT	CASQTGTTPGTQYF
NA	TRBV10-3	TRBD1	TRBJ1-1	TGTGCCATCAGTCAAGACCAGGGGGGCACTGAAGCTTTCTTT	CAISQDQGGTEAFF
NA	TRBV7-3	TRBD2	TRBJ2-3	TGTGCCAGCAGCTCAAATCGATTAGCGGGGAGCACAGATACGCAGTATTTT	CASSSNRLAGSTDTQYF
NA	TRBV25-1	NA	TRBJ1-1	TGTGCCAGCAGTGTGGGACAGAACACTGAAGCTTTCTTT	CASSVGQNTEAFF
NA	TRBV6-5	TRBD1	TRBJ1-2	TGTGCCAGCAGCCCCGGGACAGGTCGCACCTACACCTTC	CASSPGTGRTYTF
once	TRBV7-9	TRBD2	TRBJ2-7	TGTGCCAGCAGCCGCTGGGAGGGTAGCGGGAGCTTCCACGAGCAGTACTTC	CASSRWEGSGSFHEQYF
NA	TRBV30	NA	TRBJ2-2	TGTGCCTGGAGTGTCTACACCGGGGAGCTGTTTTTT	CAWSVYTGELFF
NA	TRBV11-2	TRBD1	TRBJ2-5	TGTGCCAGCAGCGAGGCCAGGGGGCGCGCCCAGTACTTC	CASSEARGRAQYF
NA	TRBV19	NA	TRBJ2-1	TGTGCCAGTTCCCCGGCTGGACTACCCTACAATGAGCAGTTCTTC	CASSPAGLPYNEQFF
NA	TRBV19	TRBD1	TRBJ1-4	TGTGCCAGTAGTATGGACCAGGGGGCTGGGGAAAAACTGTTTTTT	CASSMDQGAGEKLFF
few	TRBV19	NA	TRBJ1-1	TGTGCCAGTAGTCGGAGAACTGAAGCTTTCTTT	CASSRRTEAFF
NA	TRBV6-5	NA	TRBJ1-1	TGTGCCAGCAGTTACTCGTACTCCCGAACTGAAGCTTTCTTT	CASSYSYSRTEAFF
once	TRBV6-1	TRBD1	TRBJ1-4	TGTGCCAGCGGCGGACGGGACAGGGGGTGGGAAAAACTGTTTTTT	CASGGRDRGWEKLFF
NA	TRBV4-2	TRBD2	TRBJ2-7	TGTGCCAGCAGCCAAGATTCTAGCGGGAGGCCCCCCTACGAGCAGTACTTC	CASSQDSSGRPPYEQYF
NA	TRBV9	NA	TRBJ2-2	TGTGCCAGCAGCGAAGGACAGCCTGGCGGGGAGCTGTTTTTT	CASSEGQPGGELFF
NA	TRBV5-1	NA	TRBJ1-1	TGCGCCAGCAGCTCGAAGCCCCGTTCGACAAATCTGAACACTGAAGCTTTCTTT	CASSSKPRSTNLNTEAFF
NA	TRBV7-8	TRBD2	TRBJ2-7	TGTGCCAGCGGCCGGGGGGTAGCGGGGGACGAGCAGTACTTC	CASGRGVAGDEQYF
NA	TRBV7-9	NA	TRBJ2-3	TGTGCCTGTCCACTCGGACATGGGTTTACGGATACGCAGTATTTT	CACPLGHGFTDTQYF
NA	TRBV6-5	TRBD1	TRBJ2-1	TGTGCCAGCAGTTACGGGACAGGGATTGAGCAGTTCTTC	CASSYGTGIEQFF
once	TRBV27	TRBD1	TRBJ1-4	TGTGCCAGCAGATCCCGGACAGGGCGTAATGAAAAACTGTTTTTT	CASRSRTGRNEKLFF
NA	TRBV2	NA	TRBJ2-7	TGTGCCAGCAGAGAATCTGAGGGGACAAACGAGCAGTACTTC	CASRESEGTNEQYF
NA	TRBV7-3	TRBD2	TRBJ2-1	TGTGCCAGCAGCTCCGGACTAGTTACGGATGAGCAGTTCTTC	CASSSGLVTDEQFF
NA	TRBV6-6	TRBD2	TRBJ2-2	TGTGCCAGCAGGGTCTCTAGCGGGGGGGCCGGGGAGCTGTTTTTT	CASRVSSGGAGELFF
once	TRBV19	TRBD2	TRBJ2-1	TGTGCCAGTAGTATCCGGGCGGGAGGACTCAATGAGCAGTTCTTC	CASSIRAGGLNEQFF